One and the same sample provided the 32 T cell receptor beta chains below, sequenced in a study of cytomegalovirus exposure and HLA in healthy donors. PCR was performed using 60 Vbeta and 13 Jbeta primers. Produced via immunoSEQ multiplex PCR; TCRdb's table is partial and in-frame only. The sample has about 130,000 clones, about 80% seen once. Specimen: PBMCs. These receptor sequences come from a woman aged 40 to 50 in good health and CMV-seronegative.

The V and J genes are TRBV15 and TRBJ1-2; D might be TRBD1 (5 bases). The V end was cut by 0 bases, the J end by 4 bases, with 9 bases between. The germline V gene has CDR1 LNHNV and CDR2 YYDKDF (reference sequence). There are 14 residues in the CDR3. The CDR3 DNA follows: TGTGCCACCAGCAGAGATGTAGGGGTCTATGGCTACACCTTC. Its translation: CATSRDVGVYGYTF.

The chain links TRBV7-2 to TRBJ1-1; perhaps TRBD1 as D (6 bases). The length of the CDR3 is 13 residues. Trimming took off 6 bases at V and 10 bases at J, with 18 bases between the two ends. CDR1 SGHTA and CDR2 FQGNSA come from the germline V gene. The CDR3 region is CASSYETGRGAFF. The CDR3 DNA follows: TGTGCCAGCAGTTATGAAACAGGGAGAGGAGCTTTCTTT. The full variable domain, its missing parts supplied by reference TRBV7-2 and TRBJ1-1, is GAGVSQSPSNKVTEKGKDVELRCDPISGHTALYWYRQSLGQGLEFLIYFQGNSAPDKSGLPSDRFSAERTGGSVSTLTIQRTQQEDSAVYLCASSYETGRGAFFGQGTRLTVV.

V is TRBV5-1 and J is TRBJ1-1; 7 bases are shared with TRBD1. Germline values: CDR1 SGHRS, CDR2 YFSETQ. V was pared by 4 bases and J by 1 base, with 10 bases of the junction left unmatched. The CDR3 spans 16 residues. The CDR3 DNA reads TGCGCCAGCAGCCTGACTCGGGACAGCCGGAACACTGAAGCTTTCTTT. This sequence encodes CASSLTRDSRNTEAFF. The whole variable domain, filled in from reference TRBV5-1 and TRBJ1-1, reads KAGVTQTPRYLIKTRGQQVTLSCSPISGHRSVSWYQQTPGQGLQFLFEYFSETQRNKGNFPGRFSGRQFSNSRSEMNVSTLELGDSALYLCASSLTRDSRNTEAFFGQGTRLTVV.

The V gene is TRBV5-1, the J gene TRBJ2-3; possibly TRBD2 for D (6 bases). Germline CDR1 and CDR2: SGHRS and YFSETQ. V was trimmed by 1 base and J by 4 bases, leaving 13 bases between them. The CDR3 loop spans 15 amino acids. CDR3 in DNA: TGCGCCAGCAGCTTGCCCGGGGGTCTAGCAGATACGCAGTATTTT. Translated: CASSLPGGLADTQYF.

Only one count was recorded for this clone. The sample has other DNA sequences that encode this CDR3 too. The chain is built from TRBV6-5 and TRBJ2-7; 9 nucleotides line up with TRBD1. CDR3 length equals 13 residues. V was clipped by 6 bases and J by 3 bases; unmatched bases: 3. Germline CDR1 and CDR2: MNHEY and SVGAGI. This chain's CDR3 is CASSRDRVYEQYF. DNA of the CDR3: TGTGCCAGCAGCCGGGACAGGGTCTACGAGCAGTACTTC.

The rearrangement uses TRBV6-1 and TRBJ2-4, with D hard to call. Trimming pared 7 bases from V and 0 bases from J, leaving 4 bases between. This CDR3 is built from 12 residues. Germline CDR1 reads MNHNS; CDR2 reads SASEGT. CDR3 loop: CASTLAKNIQYF. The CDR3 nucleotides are TGTGCCAGCACCTTAGCCAAAAACATTCAGTACTTC.

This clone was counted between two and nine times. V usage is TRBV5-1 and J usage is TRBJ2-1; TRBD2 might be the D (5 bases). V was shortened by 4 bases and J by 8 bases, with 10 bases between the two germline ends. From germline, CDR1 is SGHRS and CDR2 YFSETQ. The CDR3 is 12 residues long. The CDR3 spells CASSLVGDEQFF. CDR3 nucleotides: TGCGCCAGCAGCCTGGTCGGGGATGAGCAGTTCTTC.

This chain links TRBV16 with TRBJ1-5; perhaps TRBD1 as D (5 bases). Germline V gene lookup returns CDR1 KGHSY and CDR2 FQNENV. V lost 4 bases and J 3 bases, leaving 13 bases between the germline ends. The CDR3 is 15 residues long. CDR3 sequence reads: CASSLGGGSNQPQHF. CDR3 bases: TGTGCCAGCAGCCTGGGGGGGGGATCCAATCAGCCCCAGCATTTT.

The CDR3 spells CASSIPRFSGINNEQFF. Here the CDR3 DNA reads TGTGCCAGTAGTATCCCCCGTTTTAGCGGGATCAACAATGAGCAGTTCTTC. V usage is TRBV19 and J usage is TRBJ2-1, with 8 bases lining up with TRBD2. The V and J ends lost 3 bases and 5 bases, in that order; junction bases with no gene match: 12. Germline V gene data show CDR1 as LNHDA and CDR2 as SQIVND (reference sequence). The CDR3 has 17 amino acids.

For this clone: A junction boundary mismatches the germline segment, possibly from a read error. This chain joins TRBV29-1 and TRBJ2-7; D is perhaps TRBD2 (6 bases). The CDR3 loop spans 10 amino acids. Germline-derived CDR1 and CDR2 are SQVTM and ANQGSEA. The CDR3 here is CSAGRDFQNF. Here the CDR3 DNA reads TGCAGCGCCGGCCGGGACTTCCAAAACTTC.

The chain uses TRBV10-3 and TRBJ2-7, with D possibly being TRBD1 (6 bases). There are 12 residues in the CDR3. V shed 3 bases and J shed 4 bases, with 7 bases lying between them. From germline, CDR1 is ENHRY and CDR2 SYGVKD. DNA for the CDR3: TGTGCCATCAGTGACAGGGGTTACGAGCAGTACTTC. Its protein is CAISDRGYEQYF.

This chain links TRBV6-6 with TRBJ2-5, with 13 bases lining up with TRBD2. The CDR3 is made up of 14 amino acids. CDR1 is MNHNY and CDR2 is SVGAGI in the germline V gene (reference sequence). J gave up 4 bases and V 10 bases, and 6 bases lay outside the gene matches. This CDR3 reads CATGTSGMRETQYF. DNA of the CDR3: TGTGCCACCGGGACTAGCGGGATGAGAGAGACCCAGTACTTC.

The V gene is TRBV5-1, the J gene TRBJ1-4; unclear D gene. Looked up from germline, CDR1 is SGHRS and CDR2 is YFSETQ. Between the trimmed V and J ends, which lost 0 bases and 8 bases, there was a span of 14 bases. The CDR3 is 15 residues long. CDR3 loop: CASSLAAEVGEKLFF. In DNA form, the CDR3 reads TGCGCCAGCAGCTTGGCCGCGGAGGTCGGCGAAAAACTGTTTTTT.

DNA of the CDR3: TGTGCCACCAGCAGAGAGTCTAGCGGGATTGGTTACGAGCAGTACTTC. This sequence encodes CATSRESSGIGYEQYF. V and J are TRBV15 and TRBJ2-7; 9 nucleotides line up with TRBD2. CDR3 size: 16 residues. V lost 0 bases and J lost 4; bases outside the gene matches: 7. Germline values: CDR1 LNHNV, CDR2 YYDKDF (reference sequence).

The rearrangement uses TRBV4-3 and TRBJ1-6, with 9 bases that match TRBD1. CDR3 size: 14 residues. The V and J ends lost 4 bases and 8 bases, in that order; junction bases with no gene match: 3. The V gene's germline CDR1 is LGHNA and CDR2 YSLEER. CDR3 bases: TGCGCCAGCAGCCCACAGGGGGCGGATTCACCCCTCCACTTT. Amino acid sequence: CASSPQGADSPLHF.

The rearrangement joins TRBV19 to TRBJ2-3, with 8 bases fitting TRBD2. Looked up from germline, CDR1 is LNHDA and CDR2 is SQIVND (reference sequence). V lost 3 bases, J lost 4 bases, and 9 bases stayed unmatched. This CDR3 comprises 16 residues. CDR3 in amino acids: CASSMARAGEPDTQYF. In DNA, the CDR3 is TGTGCCAGTAGTATGGCGCGAGCGGGGGAACCAGATACGCAGTATTTT. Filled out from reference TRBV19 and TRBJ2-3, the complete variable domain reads DGGITQSPKYLFRKEGQNVTLSCEQNLNHDAMYWYRQDPGQGLRLIYYSQIVNDFQKGDIAEGYSVSREKKESFPLTVTSAQKNPTAFYLCASSMARAGEPDTQYFGPGTRLTVL.

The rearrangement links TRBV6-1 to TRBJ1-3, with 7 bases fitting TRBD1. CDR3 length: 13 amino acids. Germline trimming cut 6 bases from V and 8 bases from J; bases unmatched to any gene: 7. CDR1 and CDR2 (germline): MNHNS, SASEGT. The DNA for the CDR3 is TGTGCCAGCAGGGCCGGGACAGCCGACACCATATATTTT. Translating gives CASRAGTADTIYF.

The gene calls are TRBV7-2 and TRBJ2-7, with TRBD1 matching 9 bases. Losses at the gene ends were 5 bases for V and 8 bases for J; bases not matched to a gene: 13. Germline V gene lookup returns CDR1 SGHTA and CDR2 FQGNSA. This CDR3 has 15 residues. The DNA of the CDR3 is TGTGCCAGCAGCCCCGACGGGACAGGGCCTCTAAAGCAGTACTTC. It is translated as CASSPDGTGPLKQYF. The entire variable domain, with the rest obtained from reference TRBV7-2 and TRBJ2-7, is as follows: GAGVSQSPSNKVTEKGKDVELRCDPISGHTALYWYRQSLGQGLEFLIYFQGNSAPDKSGLPSDRFSAERTGGSVSTLTIQRTQQEDSAVYLCASSPDGTGPLKQYFGPGTRLTVT.

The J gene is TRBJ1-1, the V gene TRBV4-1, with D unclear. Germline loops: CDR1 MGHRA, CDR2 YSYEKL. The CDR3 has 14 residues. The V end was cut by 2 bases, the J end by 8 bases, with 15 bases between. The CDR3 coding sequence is TGCGCCAGCAGCCAATGGGCCCCTTCTGTGGAAGCTTTCTTT. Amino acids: CASSQWAPSVEAFF.

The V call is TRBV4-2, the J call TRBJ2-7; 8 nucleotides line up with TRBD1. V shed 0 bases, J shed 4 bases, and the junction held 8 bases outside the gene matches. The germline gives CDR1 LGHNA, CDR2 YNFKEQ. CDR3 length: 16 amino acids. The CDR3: CASSQEGAGGIYEQYF. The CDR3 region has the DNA TGTGCCAGCAGCCAAGAGGGGGCAGGGGGCATATACGAGCAGTACTTC.

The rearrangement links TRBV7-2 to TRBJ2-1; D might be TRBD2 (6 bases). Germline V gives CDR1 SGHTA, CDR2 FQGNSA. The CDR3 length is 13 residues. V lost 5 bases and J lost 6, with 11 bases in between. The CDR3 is CASSMDYFNEQFF. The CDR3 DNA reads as TGTGCCAGCAGCATGGACTACTTCAATGAGCAGTTCTTC. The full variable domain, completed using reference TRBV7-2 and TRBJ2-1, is GAGVSQSPSNKVTEKGKDVELRCDPISGHTALYWYRQSLGQGLEFLIYFQGNSAPDKSGLPSDRFSAERTGGSVSTLTIQRTQQEDSAVYLCASSMDYFNEQFFGPGTRLTVL.

The CDR3 nucleotides read TGTGCCAGTAGTATAGGAACTACGAACACCGGGGAGCTGTTTTTT. Translation gives CASSIGTTNTGELFF. The rearrangement joins TRBV19 to TRBJ2-2; D remains ambiguous. CDR3 length: 15 amino acids. Germline-derived CDR1 and CDR2 are LNHDA and SQIVND (reference sequence). V was shortened by 1 base and J by 0 bases, with 6 bases between the two germline ends.

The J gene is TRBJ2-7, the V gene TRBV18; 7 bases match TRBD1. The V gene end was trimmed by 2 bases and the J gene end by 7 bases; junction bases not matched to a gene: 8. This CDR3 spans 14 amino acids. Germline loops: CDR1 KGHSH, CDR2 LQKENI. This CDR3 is CASSPGQAAWEQYF. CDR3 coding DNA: TGTGCCAGCTCACCAGGACAGGCCGCCTGGGAGCAGTACTTC.

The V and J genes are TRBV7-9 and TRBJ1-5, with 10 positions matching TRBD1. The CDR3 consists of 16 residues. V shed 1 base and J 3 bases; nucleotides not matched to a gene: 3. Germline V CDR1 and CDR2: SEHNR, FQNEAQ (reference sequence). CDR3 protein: CASSLVGTGDNQPQHF. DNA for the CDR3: TGTGCCAGCAGCTTAGTCGGGACAGGGGACAATCAGCCCCAGCATTTT.

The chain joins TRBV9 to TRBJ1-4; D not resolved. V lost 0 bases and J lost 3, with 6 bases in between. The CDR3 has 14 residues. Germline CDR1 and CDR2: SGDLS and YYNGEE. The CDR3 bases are TGTGCCAGCAGCGTAGGAGGGTCTAATGAAAAACTGTTTTTT. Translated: CASSVGGSNEKLFF.

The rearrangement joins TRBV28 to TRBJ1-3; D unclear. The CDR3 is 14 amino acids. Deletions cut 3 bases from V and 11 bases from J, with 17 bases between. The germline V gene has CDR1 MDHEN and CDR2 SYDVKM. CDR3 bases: TGTGCCAGCAGTTTGGCGGCCCCCGTAAGGTCCATATATTTT. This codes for CASSLAAPVRSIYF.

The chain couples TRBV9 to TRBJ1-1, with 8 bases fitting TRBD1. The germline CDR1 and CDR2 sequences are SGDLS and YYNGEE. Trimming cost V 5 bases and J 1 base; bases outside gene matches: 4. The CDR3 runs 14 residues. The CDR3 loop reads CASSTGGTNTEAFF. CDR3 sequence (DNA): TGTGCCAGCAGTACAGGGGGGACGAACACTGAAGCTTTCTTT.

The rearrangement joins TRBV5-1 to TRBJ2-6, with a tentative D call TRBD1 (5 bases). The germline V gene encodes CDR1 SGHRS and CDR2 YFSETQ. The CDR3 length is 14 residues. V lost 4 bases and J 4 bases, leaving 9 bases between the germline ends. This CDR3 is CASSPRTGANVLTF. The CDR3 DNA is TGCGCCAGCAGCCCTCGGACAGGGGCCAACGTCCTGACTTTC. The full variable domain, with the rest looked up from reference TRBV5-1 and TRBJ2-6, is KAGVTQTPRYLIKTRGQQVTLSCSPISGHRSVSWYQQTPGQGLQFLFEYFSETQRNKGNFPGRFSGRQFSNSRSEMNVSTLELGDSALYLCASSPRTGANVLTFGAGSRLTVL.

In nucleotides, the CDR3 is TGTGCCAGCAGCTTGACAGCGGGGGCTGAAGCTTTCTTT. This sequence encodes CASSLTAGAEAFF. V is TRBV7-6 and J is TRBJ1-1; a weak D match, TRBD1 (5 bases). V was cut by 3 bases and J by 6 bases, with 11 bases left in between. The CDR3 sequence is 13 residues long. CDR1 and CDR2 from the germline V gene are SGHVS and FNYEAQ.

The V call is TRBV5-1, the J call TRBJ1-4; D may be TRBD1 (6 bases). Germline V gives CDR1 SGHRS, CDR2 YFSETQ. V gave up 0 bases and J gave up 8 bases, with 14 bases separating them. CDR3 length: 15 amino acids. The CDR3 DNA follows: TGCGCCAGCAGCTTGGATGGGGGCGCGAGGGAAAAACTGTTTTTT. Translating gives CASSLDGGAREKLFF.

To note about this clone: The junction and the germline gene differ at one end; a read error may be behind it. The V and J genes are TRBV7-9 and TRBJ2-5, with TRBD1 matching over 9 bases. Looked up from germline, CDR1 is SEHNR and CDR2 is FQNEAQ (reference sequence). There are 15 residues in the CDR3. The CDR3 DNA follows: TGTTCCAGCAGCTTGCACGACAGGGGGAAAGAGACCCAGTACTTC. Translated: CSSSLHDRGKETQYF.

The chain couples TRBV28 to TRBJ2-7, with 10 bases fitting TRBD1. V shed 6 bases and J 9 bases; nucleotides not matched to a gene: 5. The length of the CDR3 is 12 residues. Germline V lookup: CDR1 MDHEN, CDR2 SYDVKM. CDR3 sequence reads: CASSPGQGRQYF. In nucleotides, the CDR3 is TGTGCCAGCAGCCCGGGACAGGGGAGGCAGTACTTC. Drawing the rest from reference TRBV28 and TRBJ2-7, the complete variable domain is DVKVTQSSRYLVKRTGEKVFLECVQDMDHENMFWYRQDPGLGLRLIYFSYDVKMKEKGDIPEGYSVSREKKERFSLILESASTNQTSMYLCASSPGQGRQYFGPGTRLTVT.